These 30 T cell receptor beta chains were sequenced from one sample in a study of read filtering for tumor transcriptome and immune sequencing. The library was built from about 400 ng RNA with molecular barcoded adaptors for alpha/delta and beta/gamma chains. TCRdb processed the reads anew with MiXCR; each CDR3 protein has one entry. The sample contains 12,000 to 15,000 distinct CDR3 sequences, around 20% of which appear only once. The sequencing sample was made of a population of CD138-negative cells sorted from bone marrow. Receptor source: a donor at least 40 years old with multiple myeloma.

This clonotype was detected ten times or more. This chain uses TRBV7-6 with TRBJ1-1; possible D gene TRBD1, 6 bases. Germline V gives CDR1 SGHVS, CDR2 FNYEAQ. The CDR3 totals 15 residues. V was clipped by 4 bases and J by 1 base, with 13 bases between them. Here the CDR3 reads CASSSLQGWNTEAFF. The CDR3, as DNA: TGTGCCAGCAGCTCGCTACAGGGTTGGAACACTGAAGCTTTCTTT.

A word on this clonotype: A much larger clone is a single base away; this may be a read error. This chain joins TRBV5-1 and TRBJ2-5, with 7 bases lining up with TRBD1. The V gene's germline CDR1 is SGHRS and CDR2 YFSETQ. The trim removed 1 base at V and 5 bases at J, leaving 17 bases unmatched. CDR3 length: 18 amino acids. CDR3 loop: CASSLFTFWTGTLETQYF. The CDR3 nucleotides read TGCGCCAGCAGCTTGTTTACTTTCTGGACAGGCACTTTGGAGACCCAGTACTTC.

The table lists this clonotype with many counts. V gene TRBV2 combines with J gene TRBJ2-3; maybe TRBD1 (6 bases). CDR3 length: 12 residues. V was shortened by 8 bases and J by 2 bases, with 8 bases between the two germline ends. Germline V CDR1 and CDR2: SNHLY, FYNNEI. The DNA for the CDR3 is TGTGCCAGCCACAGGGCCACAGATACGCAGTATTTT. It translates to CASHRATDTQYF.

This clonotype was seen at least ten times. The rearrangement joins TRBV7-2 to TRBJ1-3; D call uncertain. The V gene lost 5 bases and the J gene lost 3 bases, with 11 bases spanning the gap. The CDR3 runs 14 residues. The germline CDR1 and CDR2 sequences are SGHTA and FQGNSA. CDR3 loop: CASSPVASGNTIYF. CDR3 coding DNA: TGTGCCAGCAGCCCCGTTGCCAGTGGAAACACCATATATTTT.

This clonotype came up many times. One junction end does not reproduce the germline sequence, and a read error may be involved. V gene TRBV6-2 or TRBV6-3 combines with J gene TRBJ2-7; unclear D gene. CDR3 length: 11 amino acids. Germline loops: CDR1 MNHEY, CDR2 SVGEGT. CDR3 in amino acids: CASTGAYEQCF. The CDR3 bases are TGTGCCAGCACCGGAGCCTACGAGCAGTGCTTC.

This clonotype was detected ten times or more. The chain joins TRBV5-6 to TRBJ2-1; 11 bases line up with TRBD2. From germline, CDR1 is SGHDT and CDR2 YYEEEE. The CDR3 loop spans 16 amino acids. After removal of 4 bases from V and 2 bases from J, the junction contained 5 bases not matched to a gene. The CDR3 loop is CASSRDSGGAYNEQFF. The CDR3 DNA sequence: TGTGCCAGCAGCCGCGATAGCGGGGGGGCCTACAATGAGCAGTTCTTC.

This clonotype was seen a few times. The gene calls are TRBV20-1 and TRBJ2-3, with D possibly matching TRBD1 (6 bases). Germline V gene data show CDR1 as DFQATT and CDR2 as SNEGSKA (reference sequence). The V gene lost 6 bases and the J gene lost 4 bases, with 17 bases spanning the gap. The CDR3 spans 14 residues. The DNA for the CDR3 is TGCAGTGCGGTACAGGGAAGGCGTGCAGATACGCAGTATTTT. It codes for CSAVQGRRADTQYF.

This clonotype was found a few times. The chain carries TRBV11-2 and TRBJ1-4; D remains ambiguous. CDR1 and CDR2 from the germline V gene are SGHAT and FQNNGV. The CDR3 has 14 amino acids. Trimming stripped 3 bases from V and 5 bases from J, with 10 bases between. This chain's CDR3 is CASSFQDYNEKLFF. For the CDR3, the DNA is TGTGCCAGCAGCTTCCAAGACTACAATGAAAAACTGTTTTTT.

This clonotype appeared many times. V is TRBV9 and J is TRBJ2-7; 10 nucleotides agree with TRBD1. CDR1 and CDR2 from the germline V gene are SGDLS and YYNGEE. This CDR3 spans 14 amino acids. V lost 6 bases and J lost 6; bases outside the gene matches: 9. The CDR3 is CASTPGTGDLEQYF. The CDR3 region has the DNA TGTGCCAGCACCCCCGGGACAGGGGACCTCGAGCAGTACTTC.

The V call is TRBV20-1, the J call TRBJ2-3; 15 bases map to TRBD2. The CDR3 contains 16 residues. Germline V gene sequence: CDR1 DFQATT, CDR2 SNEGSKA (reference sequence). J gave up 5 bases and V 3 bases, and 6 bases lay outside the gene matches. DNA of the CDR3: TGCAGTGCTAGTGTTCGGACTAGCGGGGGGGGAGATACGCAGTATTTT. It encodes CSASVRTSGGGDTQYF.

This clonotype was recorded at least ten times. The rearrangement uses TRBV20-1 and TRBJ1-5; the match to TRBD1 covers 9 bases. The trim removed 3 bases at V and 4 bases at J, leaving 7 bases unmatched. Germline CDR1 and CDR2: DFQATT and SNEGSKA (reference sequence). The length of the CDR3 is 15 residues. In DNA, the CDR3 is TGCAGTGCTAGTGTCCCGGGACAGGGTAATCAGCCCCAGCATTTT. Translating gives CSASVPGQGNQPQHF.

This clonotype appeared a few times. The V gene is TRBV4-3, the J gene TRBJ2-3; D may correspond to TRBD1 or TRBD2 (6 bases each). V was trimmed by 0 bases and J by 6 bases, leaving 19 bases between them. The CDR3 spans 17 residues. Germline loops: CDR1 LGHNA, CDR2 YSLEER. The CDR3 nucleotides are TGCGCCAGCAGCCAAGATATAGGGGGACTTAGACCGGATACGCAGTATTTT. This translates into CASSQDIGGLRPDTQYF.

As for this clonotype: This sequence may be a read error, since a much larger clone differs from it by one base. The V gene is TRBV4-1, the J gene TRBJ2-7, with D perhaps assigned TRBD1 or TRBD2 (5 bases each). Germline V gene data show CDR1 as MGHRA and CDR2 as YSYEKL. V lost 4 bases to trimming and J lost 5 bases, with 18 bases between them. CDR3 length equals 15 residues. CDR3 amino acids: CASSLGTAVGDEQYF. CDR3 sequence (DNA): TGCGCCAGCAGCCTTGGGACGGCAGTAGGGGACGAGCAGTACTTC.

In its sample, this clonotype was seen many times. The rearrangement links TRBV2 to TRBJ2-1; the D is unclear. V was pared by 5 bases and J by 0 bases, with 11 bases between. This CDR3 comprises 15 residues. Germline-derived CDR1 and CDR2 are SNHLY and FYNNEI. The CDR3 region has the DNA TGTGCCAGCAGTCCAGACTCATTCTCCTACAATGAGCAGTTCTTC. Translation: CASSPDSFSYNEQFF.

This clonotype was counted between two and nine times. The rearrangement uses TRBV18 and TRBJ2-1; 8 positions agree with TRBD2. Germline V gene sequence: CDR1 KGHSH, CDR2 LQKENI. CDR3 size: 16 residues. J was trimmed by 4 bases and V by 2 bases; bases with no gene match: 7. Here the CDR3 DNA reads TGTGCCAGCTCACCAAGTGGGACTAGGGTATACAATGAGCAGTTCTTC. This codes for CASSPSGTRVYNEQFF. Full variable domain (outside the CDR3, taken from reference TRBV18 and TRBJ2-1): NAGVMQNPRHLVRRRGQEARLRCSPMKGHSHVYWYRQLPEEGLKFMVYLQKENIIDESGMPKERFSAEFPKEGPSILRIQQVVRGDSAAYFCASSPSGTRVYNEQFFGPGTRLTVL.

This sequence joins TRBV11-2 and TRBJ2-2, with no clear D. The V and J ends lost 4 bases and 4 bases respectively, with 10 bases between them. The CDR3 length is 14 residues. From germline, CDR1 is SGHAT and CDR2 FQNNGV. CDR3 region: CASSSAVTTGELFF. CDR3 nucleotides: TGTGCCAGCAGCTCAGCAGTGACCACCGGGGAGCTGTTTTTT. Variable domain in full (rest from reference TRBV11-2 and TRBJ2-2): EAGVAQSPRYKIIEKRQSVAFWCNPISGHATLYWYQQILGQGPKLLIQFQNNGVVDDSQLPKDRFSAERLKGVDSTLKIQPAKLEDSAVYLCASSSAVTTGELFFGEGSRLTVL.

The chain links TRBV19 to TRBJ2-3; 13 bases line up with TRBD2. The germline gives CDR1 LNHDA, CDR2 SQIVND (reference sequence). The CDR3 sequence is 16 residues long. V gave up 8 bases and J gave up 2 bases; unmatched junction bases: 7. The DNA for the CDR3 is TGTGCCAGTCTCCGGACTAGCGGGAGTGACACAGATACGCAGTATTTT. Its translation: CASLRTSGSDTDTQYF. Full variable domain (rest looked up from reference TRBV19 and TRBJ2-3): DGGITQSPKYLFRKEGQNVTLSCEQNLNHDAMYWYRQDPGQGLRLIYYSQIVNDFQKGDIAEGYSVSREKKESFPLTVTSAQKNPTAFYLCASLRTSGSDTDTQYFGPGTRLTVL.

A word on this clonotype: Just one base apart from a much larger clone, this may be a read error. V gene TRBV7-2 combines with J gene TRBJ1-1, with unresolved D. V shed 5 bases and J shed 1 base, with 8 bases lying between them. The germline gives CDR1 SGHTA, CDR2 FQGNSA. The CDR3 contains 13 residues. The CDR3 here is CASSTYQNTEAFF. The CDR3 coding sequence is TGTGCCAGCAGCACCTACCAGAACACTGAAGCTTTCTTT.

This clonotype has ten or more counts. The V call is TRBV6-6, the J call TRBJ2-6; D gene unclear. The CDR3 totals 16 residues. Trimming left V 7 bases short and J 0 bases short, with 13 bases between. Germline values: CDR1 MNHNY, CDR2 SVGAGI (reference sequence). The DNA for the CDR3 is TGTGCCAGCATCCAATCGCTGTACTCTGGGGCCAACGTCCTGACTTTC. The encoded protein is CASIQSLYSGANVLTF.

V usage is TRBV6-1 and J usage is TRBJ1-1; no clear D gene. V gave up 5 bases and J gave up 5 bases, with 12 bases separating them. Germline-derived CDR1 and CDR2 are MNHNS and SASEGT. The CDR3 length is 13 residues. This CDR3 is CASSIERRTEAFF. For the CDR3, the DNA is TGTGCCAGCAGTATAGAGCGGAGAACTGAAGCTTTCTTT.

This clonotype was seen a handful of times. The chain recombines TRBV18 with TRBJ1-1; D uncertain. The CDR3 extends over 15 amino acids. From germline, CDR1 is KGHSH and CDR2 LQKENI. V was pared by 0 bases and J by 4 bases, with 12 bases between. CDR3 bases: TGTGCCAGCTCACCACCGGAGGGAGAGGGCACTGAAGCTTTCTTT. It encodes CASSPPEGEGTEAFF.

This clonotype was detected many times. V gene TRBV24-1 combines with J gene TRBJ2-1; maybe TRBD2 (6 bases). CDR1 and CDR2 (germline): KGHDR, SFDVKD. Between the trimmed V and J ends, which lost 9 bases and 4 bases, there was a span of 15 bases. This CDR3 region has 14 residues. In nucleotides, the CDR3 is TGTGCCACCTCACGAGCGGGCGCGTACAATGAGCAGTTCTTC. Protein product: CATSRAGAYNEQFF.

This clonotype was found many times. The chain has TRBV25-1 and TRBJ1-5; D unclear. Germline lookup yields CDR1 MGHDK and CDR2 SYGVNS. There are 14 residues in the CDR3. V was clipped by 4 bases and J by 0 bases, with 7 bases between them. This CDR3 is CASSVPDSNQPQHF. In nucleotides, the CDR3 is TGTGCCAGCAGTGTCCCAGATAGCAATCAGCCCCAGCATTTT.

This clonotype occurred many times. The rearrangement uses TRBV7-9 and TRBJ2-1; 8 nucleotides agree with TRBD2. The CDR3 consists of 17 residues. After removal of 5 bases from V and 7 bases from J, the junction contained 16 bases not matched to a gene. Germline CDR1 SEHNR, CDR2 FQNEAQ (reference sequence). CDR3 amino acids: CASSPRPRGGPGNEQFF. DNA for the CDR3: TGTGCCAGCAGCCCTAGACCCCGCGGGGGGCCGGGGAATGAGCAGTTCTTC.

Worth noting for this clonotype: Since a far larger clone is one base different, this is likely a read error. This sequence joins TRBV11-1 and TRBJ2-1; 7 nucleotides agree with TRBD1. The CDR3 covers 15 residues. Germline CDR1 is SGHAT and CDR2 is FQDESV (reference sequence). CDR3 DNA: TGTGCCAGCAGCCTAGGGGGCTTAGGATACAATGAGCGGTTCTTC. This gives the protein CASSLGGLGYNERFF.

Regarding this clonotype: A much larger clone lies a single base off, so this may be a read error. The chain uses TRBV5-1 and TRBJ2-6; D is ambiguous. From germline, CDR1 is SGHRS and CDR2 YFSETQ. This CDR3 comprises 15 residues. Trimming removed 1 base at V and 1 base at J, with 6 bases between. CDR3: CASSLPLSGANVLTF. Written as DNA, the CDR3 is TGCGCCAGCAGCTTGCCACTTTCTGGGGCCAACGTCCTGACTTTC.

The sample holds a few counts of this clonotype. The chain carries TRBV12-3 or TRBV12-4 and TRBJ1-1, with a possible D match to TRBD1 (6 bases). This CDR3 region has 14 residues. Deletions cut 6 bases from V and 1 base from J, with 12 bases between. This CDR3 reads CASSRQAENTEAFF. CDR3 in DNA: TGTGCCAGCAGCCGACAGGCGGAGAACACTGAAGCTTTCTTT.

The chain combines TRBV5-1 with TRBJ2-1, with 13 bases fitting TRBD2. The CDR3 spans 14 residues. Germline V gene data show CDR1 as SGHRS and CDR2 as YFSETQ. Trimming at V came to 4 bases and at J to 8 bases, leaving 3 bases not matched to a gene. Written as DNA, the CDR3 is TGCGCCAGCAGCCGTGGGACTAGCGGGGATGAGCAGTTCTTC. Its protein product is CASSRGTSGDEQFF. Full variable domain (outside the CDR3, taken from reference TRBV5-1 and TRBJ2-1): KAGVTQTPRYLIKTRGQQVTLSCSPISGHRSVSWYQQTPGQGLQFLFEYFSETQRNKGNFPGRFSGRQFSNSRSEMNVSTLELGDSALYLCASSRGTSGDEQFFGPGTRLTVL.

The chain couples TRBV6-5 to TRBJ2-7; 10 nucleotides align to TRBD1. The J segment lost 5 bases and the V segment lost 6 bases, leaving 4 bases of the junction unmatched. Germline CDR1 MNHEY, CDR2 SVGAGI. This CDR3 spans 13 amino acids. In DNA, the CDR3 is TGTGCCAGCAGAAGGGACAGGGGACACGAGCAGTACTTC. Encoded protein: CASRRDRGHEQYF.

Ten or more counts support this clonotype. The genes are TRBV12-3 or TRBV12-4 and TRBJ1-1, with D maybe TRBD1 (5 bases). The CDR3 has 14 amino acids. With 5 bases removed from V and 1 base from J, the gap between germline ends came to 11 bases. CDR3 sequence (DNA): TGTGCCAGCAGTCCCTGGGGCGAGAACACTGAAGCTTTCTTT. Its translation: CASSPWGENTEAFF.